Below, one T cell receptor beta chain is given with its context. V gave up 4 bases and J gave up 1 base, with 3 bases separating them. Germline V CDR1 and CDR2: LNHDA, SQIVND (reference sequence). The CDR3 has 12 amino acids. The sample is drawn from a study of T cell changes during pregnancy in multiple sclerosis. Generated by immunoSEQ multiplex PCR, the TCRdb table keeps only in-frame clones and is missing some. Among tens of thousands of clones, about 88% were seen once, and the ten largest hold 3%. The sequencing here drew on CD8+ T cells from peripheral blood mononuclear cells, taken before pregnancy. The clonotype was recovered from a female donor with multiple sclerosis, enrolled in a pregnancy study. The chain joins TRBV19 to TRBJ2-3; no reliable D call. CDR3 loop: CASSSGTDTQYF. The CDR3 coding sequence is TGTGCCAGTAGTAGCGGCACAGATACGCAGTATTTT. The entire variable domain, with the rest obtained from reference TRBV19 and TRBJ2-3, is as follows: DGGITQSPKYLFRKEGQNVTLSCEQNLNHDAMYWYRQDPGQGLRLIYYSQIVNDFQKGDIAEGYSVSREKKESFPLTVTSAQKNPTAFYLCASSSGTDTQYFGPGTRLTVL.